This T cell receptor beta chain derives from a study of OX40 agonist ivuxolimab in advanced cancers. Broadly, across the study: Ivuxolimab was a fully human IgG2 agonistic monoclonal antibody targeting the costimulatory receptor OX40 (CD134). Intravenous ivuxolimab was administered to patients every 2 weeks at six dose levels: 0.01, 0.1, 0.3, 1.5, 3 and 10 mg/kg. Among the roughly 50 dose-escalation patients, approximately 20 had hepatocellular carcinoma, approximately 15 melanoma, 9 renal cell carcinoma and 9 head and neck cancer. The dose-escalation cohort was about 87% male with a mean age of roughly 62 years, ranging from roughly 20 to 85. Prior anti-PD-1, anti-PD-L1 or anti-CTLA-4 therapy was permitted, and approximately 42% of dose-escalation patients had received checkpoint inhibitors. Partial responses occurred in three dose-escalation patients, of whom one had hepatocellular carcinoma and two had cutaneous melanoma. Peripheral TCRbeta sequencing was intended to test whether TCR sequence diversity was altered and clonal T-cell expansion was caused by ivuxolimab. The paper reports the monotherapy dose-escalation portion (N of about 50 patients) of the phase I ivuxolimab trial. General conclusions and limits of the study: In the 0.1-3.0 mg/kg groups, partial responders were among the patients with the lowest normalized peripheral clonal expansion, particularly in CD8+ T cells. Low levels of normalized T-cell clonal expansion were also shown by some nonresponding patients. On average, CD8+ T cells showed more expanded clones than CD4+ T cells after ivuxolimab. At doses of 0.1 to 3.0 mg/kg, clonal expansion of both CD4+ and CD8+ blood T cells was observed from baseline to week 6. Antigen specificity was not determined for the clonally expanded peripheral T cells.

The trial excluded patients who had a history of autoimmune disease or were on systemic immunosuppression. Peripheral blood for TCR sequencing was collected from all dose cohorts at baseline, on cycle 4 day 1, and on cycle 7 day 1. The samples were drawn from a first-in-human, open-label, multicenter phase I dose-escalation trial of ivuxolimab. Adults with locally advanced or metastatic head and neck squamous cell, hepatocellular, melanoma or renal cell carcinoma were enrolled in the trial. CD4+ and CD8+ T cells were sorted separately from peripheral blood before TCR sequencing. Trimming leaves V shorter by 3 bases and J shorter by 3 bases, with the junction holding 3 bases beyond the gene matches. Measured from the cysteine to the phenylalanine, the CDR3 is 14 residues long. Of the read, only the CDR3 DNA is kept; its 42 bases are in frame from base 1. Looking up the germline V gene (reference sequence) yields CDR1 SEHNR and CDR2 FQNEAQ.

To sequence the TCRbeta CDR3 region, genomic DNA was isolated from the sorted cells. The immunoSEQ Assay was used to sequence the TCRbeta CDR3 regions. What TCRdb holds here is the immuneACCESS table cut down to in-frame rearrangements. Part of the clones is not present; checked against another copy, under half of the missing clones reflect an unresolved V gene, and the others are unexplained. In this sample the table shows roughly 56,000 clones, 84% of which occur a single time. Clones ranked in the top ten supply under 6% of the sample. Details on this clone: Its specific antigen is unknown. Base quality data are lacking; no much larger clone is found one base away.

This TCR came from an adult with an advanced solid tumor such as melanoma, head and neck, liver or kidney cancer. This chain joins TRBV7-9 to TRBJ2-3; a stretch of 7 junction bases matches TRBD1. Source: CD4+ or CD8+ T cells sorted from blood, taken in a trial of the OX40 agonist ivuxolimab. Here the CDR3 is given as CASSFSGGTDTQYF. In nucleotides, the sequence is TGTGCCAGCAGCTTTTCAGGGGGAACAGATACGCAGTATTTT.